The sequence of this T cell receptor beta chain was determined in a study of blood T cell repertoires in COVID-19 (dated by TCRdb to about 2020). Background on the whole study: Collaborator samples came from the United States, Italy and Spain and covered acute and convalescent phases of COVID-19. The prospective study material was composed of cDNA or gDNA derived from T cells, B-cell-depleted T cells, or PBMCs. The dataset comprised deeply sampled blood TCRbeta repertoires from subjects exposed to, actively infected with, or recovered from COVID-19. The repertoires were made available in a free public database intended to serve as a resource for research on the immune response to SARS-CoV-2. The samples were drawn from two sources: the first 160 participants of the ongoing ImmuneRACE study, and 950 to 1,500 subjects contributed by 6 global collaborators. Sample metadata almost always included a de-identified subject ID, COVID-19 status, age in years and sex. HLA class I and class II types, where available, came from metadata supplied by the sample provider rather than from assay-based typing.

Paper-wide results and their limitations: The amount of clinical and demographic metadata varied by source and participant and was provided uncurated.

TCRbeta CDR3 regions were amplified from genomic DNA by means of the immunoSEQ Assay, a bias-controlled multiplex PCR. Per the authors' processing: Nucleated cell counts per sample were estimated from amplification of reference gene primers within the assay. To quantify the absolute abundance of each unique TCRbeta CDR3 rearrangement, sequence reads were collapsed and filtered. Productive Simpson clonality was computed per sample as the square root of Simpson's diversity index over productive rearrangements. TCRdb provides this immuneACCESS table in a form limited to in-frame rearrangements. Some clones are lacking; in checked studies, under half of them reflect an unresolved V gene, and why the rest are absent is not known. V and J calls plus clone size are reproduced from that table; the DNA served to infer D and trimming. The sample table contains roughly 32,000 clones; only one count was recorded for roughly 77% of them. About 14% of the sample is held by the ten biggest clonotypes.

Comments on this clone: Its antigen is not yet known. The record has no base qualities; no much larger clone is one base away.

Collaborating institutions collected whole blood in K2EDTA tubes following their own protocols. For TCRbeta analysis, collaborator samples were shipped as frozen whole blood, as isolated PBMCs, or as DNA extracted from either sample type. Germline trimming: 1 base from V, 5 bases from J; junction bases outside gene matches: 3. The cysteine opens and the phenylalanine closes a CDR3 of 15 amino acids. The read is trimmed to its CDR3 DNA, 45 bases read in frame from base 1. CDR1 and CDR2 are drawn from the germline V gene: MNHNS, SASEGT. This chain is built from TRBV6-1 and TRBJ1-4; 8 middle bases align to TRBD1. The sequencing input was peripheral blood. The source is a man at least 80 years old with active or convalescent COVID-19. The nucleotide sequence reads TGTGCCAGCAGTGAAGGATGGACAGGGAATGAAAAACTGTTTTTT. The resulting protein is CASSEGWTGNEKLFF.